One and the same sample provided the 8 T cell receptor beta chains below, sequenced in a study of Graves' ophthalmopathy and Graves' hyperthyroidism. RNA transcripts were the source from which TCR beta CDR3 regions were amplified. Following a first-round RT-PCR that used HTBI primers, a second-round multiplex PCR was carried out. TCRdb used MiXCR to reprocess the multiplex PCR reads, holding one entry per CDR3 protein. Of about 550,000 distinct CDR3 sequences listed, 35% to 40% are singletons. Sequencing used peripheral blood or thyroid tissue (not recorded which). The receptors here all came from an adult man with Graves' hyperthyroidism.

This clonotype came up many times. The rearrangement joins TRBV12-3 or TRBV12-4 to TRBJ1-6; D unclear. The CDR3 covers 15 residues. Trimming pared 3 bases from V and 10 bases from J, leaving 16 bases between. As DNA, the CDR3 is TGTGCCAGCAGTTTTCGGGTAAAGGGAAACTCACCCCTCCACTTT. This gives the protein CASSFRVKGNSPLHF.

The chain links TRBV5-1 to TRBJ2-7; D could derive from TRBD1 or TRBD2 (5 bases each). Trimming cost V 4 bases and J 2 bases, with 13 bases left between them. Per germline, CDR1 SGHRS and CDR2 YFSETQ. This CDR3 spans 14 amino acids. The chain's CDR3 is CASSHGTPTYEQYF. In nucleotides, the CDR3 is TGCGCCAGCAGCCACGGGACGCCAACCTACGAGCAGTACTTC. The variable domain in full, with the rest retrieved from reference TRBV5-1 and TRBJ2-7, is KAGVTQTPRYLIKTRGQQVTLSCSPISGHRSVSWYQQTPGQGLQFLFEYFSETQRNKGNFPGRFSGRQFSNSRSEMNVSTLELGDSALYLCASSHGTPTYEQYFGPGTRLTVT.

The chain combines TRBV6-6 with TRBJ1-4; D not certain. Trimming cost V 4 bases and J 7 bases, with 16 bases left between them. CDR1 is MNHNY and CDR2 is SVGAGI in the germline V gene (reference sequence). The CDR3 is made up of 15 amino acids. The CDR3, as DNA: TGTGCCAGCAGTTCTCATGGGATGGGGAGTGAAAAACTGTTTTTT. It encodes CASSSHGMGSEKLFF.

The chain couples TRBV29-1 to TRBJ2-7; D is possibly TRBD2 (6 bases). The CDR3 length is 11 residues. Germline V gene lookup returns CDR1 SQVTM and CDR2 ANQGSEA. V gave up 3 bases and J gave up 6 bases, with 9 bases separating them. CDR3 coding DNA: TGCAGCGTTGATGGGAGGACCGAGCAGTACTTC. Its protein is CSVDGRTEQYF.

The chain joins TRBV2 to TRBJ2-5; possible D gene TRBD1, 6 bases. The germline V gene has CDR1 SNHLY and CDR2 FYNNEI. Trimming left V 3 bases short and J 5 bases short, with 16 bases between. The CDR3 extends over 15 amino acids. CDR3 bases: TGTGCCAGCAGTGATTTGGGACACGAGCGCGAGACCCAGTACTTC. This translates into CASSDLGHERETQYF.

This clonotype was observed a handful of times. A much larger clone lies one base from this, so it may be a read error. The chain employs TRBV24-1 and TRBJ2-7; TRBD2 aligns across 7 bases. Germline CDR1 and CDR2: KGHDR and SFDVKD. The CDR3 extends over 14 amino acids. J was trimmed by 3 bases and V by 4 bases; bases with no gene match: 5. The CDR3 protein is CATSDSTGGYEQYF. The CDR3 DNA is TGTGCCACCAGTGACTCCACGGGGGGCTACGAGCAGTACTTC.

This clonotype has ten or more counts. V and J are TRBV24-1 and TRBJ2-6; either TRBD1 or TRBD2 may supply D (5 bases each). This CDR3 spans 16 amino acids. The ends were cut back, 1 base at V and 4 bases at J, with 10 bases in the middle. Germline V gives CDR1 KGHDR, CDR2 SFDVKD. CDR3 sequence (DNA): TGTGCCACCAGTGATTTCCCCGGGACCGGGGCCAACGTCCTGACTTTC. This sequence encodes CATSDFPGTGANVLTF.

The gene calls are TRBV19 and TRBJ2-2, with TRBD1 matching 8 bases. Trimming took 1 base from V and 1 from J; bases not matched to a gene: 5. Per the germline V gene, CDR1 is LNHDA and CDR2 is SQIVND (reference sequence). CDR3 length: 17 residues. CDR3: CASSIARGQGNTGELFF. Here the CDR3 DNA reads TGTGCCAGTAGTATAGCCCGAGGACAGGGGAACACCGGGGAGCTGTTTTTT.